Sequencing of this TCR beta chain was carried out in a study of T cells in Graves' hyperthyroidism and ophthalmopathy. Germline CDR1 and CDR2: KGHDR and SFDVKD. J gave up 7 bases and V 9 bases, and 8 bases lay outside the gene matches. This CDR3 contains 13 residues. The source material, RNA transcripts, was used to amplify TCR beta CDR3 regions. During a first-round RT-PCR of the TCR CDR3, the HTBI primer set was used. MiXCR, run by TCRdb on the multiplex PCR reads, gives a single entry per CDR3 protein. Of about 530,000 distinct CDR3 sequences listed, 17% were seen once; the top ten hold under 20%. This clonotype was counted many times.

The receptor was isolated from a woman younger than 30 with Graves' ophthalmopathy. The material sequenced was blood. This chain joins TRBV24-1 and TRBJ2-1; 7 nucleotides agree with TRBD1. This CDR3 is CATEKTGPNEQFF. The CDR3 nucleotides read TGTGCCACCGAAAAGACAGGGCCAAATGAGCAGTTCTTC.